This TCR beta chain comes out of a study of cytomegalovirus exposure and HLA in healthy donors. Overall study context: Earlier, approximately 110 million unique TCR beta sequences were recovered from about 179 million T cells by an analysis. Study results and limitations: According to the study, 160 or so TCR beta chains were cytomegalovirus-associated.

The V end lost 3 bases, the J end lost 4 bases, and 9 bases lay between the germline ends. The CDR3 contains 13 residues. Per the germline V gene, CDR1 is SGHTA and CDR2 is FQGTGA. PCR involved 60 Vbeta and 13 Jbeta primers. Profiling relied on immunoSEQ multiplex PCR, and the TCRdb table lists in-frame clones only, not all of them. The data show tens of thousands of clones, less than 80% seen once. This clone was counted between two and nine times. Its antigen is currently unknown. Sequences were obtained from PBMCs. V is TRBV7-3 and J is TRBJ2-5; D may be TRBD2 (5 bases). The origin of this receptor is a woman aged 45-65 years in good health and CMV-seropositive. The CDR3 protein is CASSLREGETQYF. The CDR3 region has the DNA TGTGCCAGCAGCTTGCGAGAGGGAGAGACCCAGTACTTC.